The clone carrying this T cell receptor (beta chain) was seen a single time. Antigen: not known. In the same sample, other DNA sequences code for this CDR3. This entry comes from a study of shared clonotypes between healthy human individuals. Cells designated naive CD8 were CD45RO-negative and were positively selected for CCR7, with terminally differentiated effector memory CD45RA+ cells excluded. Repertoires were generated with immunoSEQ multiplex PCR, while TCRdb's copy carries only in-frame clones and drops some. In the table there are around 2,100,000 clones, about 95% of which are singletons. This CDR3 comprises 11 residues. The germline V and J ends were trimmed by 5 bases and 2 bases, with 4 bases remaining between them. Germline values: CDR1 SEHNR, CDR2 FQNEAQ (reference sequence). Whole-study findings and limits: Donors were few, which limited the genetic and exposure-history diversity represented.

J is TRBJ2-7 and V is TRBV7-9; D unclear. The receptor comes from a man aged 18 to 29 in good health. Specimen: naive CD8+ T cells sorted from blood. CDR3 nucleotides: TGTGCCAGCAGCCCTACCTACGAGCAGTACTTC. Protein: CASSPTYEQYF.